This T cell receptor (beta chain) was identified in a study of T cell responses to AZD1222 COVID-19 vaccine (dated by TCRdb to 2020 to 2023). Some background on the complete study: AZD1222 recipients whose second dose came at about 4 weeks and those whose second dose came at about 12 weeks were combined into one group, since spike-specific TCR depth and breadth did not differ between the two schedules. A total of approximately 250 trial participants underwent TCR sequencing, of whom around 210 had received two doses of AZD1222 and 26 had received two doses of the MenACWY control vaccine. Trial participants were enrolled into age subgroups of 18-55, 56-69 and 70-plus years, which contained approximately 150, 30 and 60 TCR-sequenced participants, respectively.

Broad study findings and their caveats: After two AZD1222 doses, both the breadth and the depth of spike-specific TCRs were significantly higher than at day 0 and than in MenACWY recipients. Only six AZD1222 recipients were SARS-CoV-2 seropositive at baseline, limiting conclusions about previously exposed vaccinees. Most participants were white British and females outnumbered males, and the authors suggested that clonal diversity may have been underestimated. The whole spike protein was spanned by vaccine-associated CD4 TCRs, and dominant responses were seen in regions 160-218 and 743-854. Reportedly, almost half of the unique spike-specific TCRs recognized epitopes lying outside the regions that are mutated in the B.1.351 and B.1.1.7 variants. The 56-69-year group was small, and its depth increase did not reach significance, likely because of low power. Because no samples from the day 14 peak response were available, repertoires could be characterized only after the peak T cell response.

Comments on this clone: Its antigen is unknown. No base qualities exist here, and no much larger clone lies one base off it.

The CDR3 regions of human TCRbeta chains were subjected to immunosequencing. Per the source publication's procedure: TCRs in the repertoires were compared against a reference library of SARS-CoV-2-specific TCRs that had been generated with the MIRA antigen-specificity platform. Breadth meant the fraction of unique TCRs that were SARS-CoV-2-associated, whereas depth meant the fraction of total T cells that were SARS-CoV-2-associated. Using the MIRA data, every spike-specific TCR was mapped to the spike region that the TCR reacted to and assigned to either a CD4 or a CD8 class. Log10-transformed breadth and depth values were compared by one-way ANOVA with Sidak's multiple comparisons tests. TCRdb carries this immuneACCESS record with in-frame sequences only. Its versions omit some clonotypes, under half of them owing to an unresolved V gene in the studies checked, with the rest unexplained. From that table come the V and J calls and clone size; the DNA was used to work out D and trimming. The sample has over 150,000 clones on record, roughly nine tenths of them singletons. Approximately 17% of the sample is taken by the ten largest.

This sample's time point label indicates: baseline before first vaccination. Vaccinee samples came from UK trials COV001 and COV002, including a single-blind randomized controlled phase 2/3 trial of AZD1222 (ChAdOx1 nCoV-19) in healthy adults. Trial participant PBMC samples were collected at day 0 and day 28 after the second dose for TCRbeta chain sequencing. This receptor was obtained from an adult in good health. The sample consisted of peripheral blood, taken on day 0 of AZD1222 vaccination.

The nucleotide sequence reads TGTGCCAGCAGCCCACGAGGGCTGGGTGGCTACACCTTC. This is translated as CASSPRGLGGYTF. This receptor chain uses TRBV13 and TRBJ1-2; there is no confident call for the D gene. A distance of 14 bases separates the germline ends of V and J, which lose 5 bases and 7 bases respectively. From cysteine to phenylalanine, the CDR3 is 13 amino acids long. Just CDR3 DNA is preserved here, 39 bases in frame from base 1. The germline V gene (reference sequence) sets CDR1 to PRHDT and CDR2 to FYEKMQ.